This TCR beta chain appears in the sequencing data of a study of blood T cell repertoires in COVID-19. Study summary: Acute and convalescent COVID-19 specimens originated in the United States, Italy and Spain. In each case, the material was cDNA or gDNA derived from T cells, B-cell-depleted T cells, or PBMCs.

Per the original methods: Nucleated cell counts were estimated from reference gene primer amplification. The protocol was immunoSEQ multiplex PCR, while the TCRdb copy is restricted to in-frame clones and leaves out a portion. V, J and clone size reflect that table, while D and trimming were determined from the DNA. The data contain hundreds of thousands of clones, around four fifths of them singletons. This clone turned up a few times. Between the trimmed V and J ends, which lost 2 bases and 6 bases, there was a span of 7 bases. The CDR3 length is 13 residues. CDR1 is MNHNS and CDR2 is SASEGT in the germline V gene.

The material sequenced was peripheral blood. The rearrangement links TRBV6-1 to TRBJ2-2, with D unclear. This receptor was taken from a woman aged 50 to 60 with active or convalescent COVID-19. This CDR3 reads CASSEYRAGELFF. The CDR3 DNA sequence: TGTGCCAGCAGTGAATACAGAGCCGGGGAGCTGTTTTTT.